This T cell receptor beta chain derives from a study of blood T cell repertoires in COVID-19. Across the study: PBMCs, B-cell-depleted T cells, or T cells were the source of the cDNA or gDNA that made up the material.

Original methodology: It was from reference gene primer amplification that nucleated cell counts were estimated. This table comes from immunoSEQ multiplex PCR, and its TCRdb copy is limited to in-frame clones, with some not included. V, J and clone size were drawn from that table, and D and trimming were deduced from the DNA. The sample has 180,000 or so clones; about four fifths are singletons. From germline, CDR1 is SEHNR and CDR2 FQNEAQ (reference sequence). Unmatched junction bases numbered 5, after V lost 8 bases and J lost 4 bases. CDR3 size: 14 residues. Specimen: peripheral blood. The TCR sequence derives from a woman aged 40 to 50 with COVID-19, enrolled during active disease. The chain carries TRBV7-9 and TRBJ2-1, with 10 bases matching TRBD2. The CDR3 spells CASDLAGVYNEQFF. The CDR3 DNA reads TGTGCCAGCGACCTAGCGGGGGTGTACAATGAGCAGTTCTTC.